Listed below are T cell receptor beta chains from one sample, sequenced in a study of CD8 T cells in Susac syndrome. TCRdb re-called the immunoSEQ multiplex PCR reads through MiXCR, storing one row per CDR3 protein. The sample lists about 160,000 distinct CDR3 sequences, around 94% occurring once. Material for sequencing was CD4+ T cells from PBMCs. The receptors stem from a human donor with multiple sclerosis. Each CDR3 is given with its conserved first and last residue. A D gene is named only where the DNA matches it firmly. Rows may omit the clone size; those that give it use once, few, many or a size class.

size: .; V: TRBV5-6; D: .; J: TRBJ1-2; DNA: TGTGCCAGCAGCCCGACGGTTGGGGGTCGTTATGGCTACACCTTC; CDR3: CASSPTVGGRYGYTF
size: .; V: TRBV7-8; D: .; J: TRBJ1-1; DNA: TGTGCCAGCAGCTCTTTTTCGCGCACTGAAGCTTTCTTT; CDR3: CASSSFSRTEAFF
size: .; V: TRBV3-1; D: TRBD1; J: TRBJ1-2; DNA: TGTGCCAGCAGCCCCCTGACAGGGGAGGATGGCTACACCTTC; CDR3: CASSPLTGEDGYTF
size: .; V: TRBV2; D: .; J: TRBJ2-2; DNA: TGTGCCAGCACCCCTCAGAGCGGGGAGCTGTTTTTT; CDR3: CASTPQSGELFF
size: .; V: TRBV6-5; D: .; J: TRBJ1-2; DNA: TGTGCCAGCAGTTGGGGATCTTTAAGGGGCTACACCTTC; CDR3: CASSWGSLRGYTF
size: .; V: TRBV5-1; D: .; J: TRBJ2-7; DNA: TGCGCCAGCAGGGCGGGCGTCACCGACGAGCAGTACTTC; CDR3: CASRAGVTDEQYF
size: .; V: TRBV14; D: .; J: TRBJ2-7; DNA: TGTGCCAGCAGCCAAGAGAACGAGCAGTACTTC; CDR3: CASSQENEQYF
size: .; V: TRBV5-1; D: TRBD2; J: TRBJ2-7; DNA: TGCGCCAGCAGCTTGGAGGAGCGGGGATACGAGCAGTACTTC; CDR3: CASSLEERGYEQYF
size: .; V: TRBV2; D: TRBD2; J: TRBJ2-7; DNA: TGTGCCAGCAGGGGGACTAGCGGGGGATACGAGCAGTACTTC; CDR3: CASRGTSGGYEQYF
size: .; V: TRBV13; D: .; J: TRBJ2-6; DNA: TGTGCCAGCAGCCTAGCCGCGAATACTGGGGCCAACGTCCTGACTTTC; CDR3: CASSLAANTGANVLTF
size: .; V: TRBV4-3; D: .; J: TRBJ1-1; DNA: TGCGCCAGCAGCCAAGTTCACGGGACTGAAGCTTTCTTT; CDR3: CASSQVHGTEAFF
size: .; V: TRBV19; D: .; J: TRBJ1-1; DNA: TGTGCCAGTAGTATATGGGAGGCAGGCCCGAACACTGAAGCTTTCTTT; CDR3: CASSIWEAGPNTEAFF
size: .; V: TRBV20-1; D: .; J: TRBJ1-5; DNA: TGCAGTGCTAGCCGGCGGGACTACAATCAGCCCCAGCATTTT; CDR3: CSASRRDYNQPQHF
size: .; V: TRBV6-1; D: .; J: TRBJ1-2; DNA: TGTGCCAGCTTTGGCACGAATGGCTACACCTTC; CDR3: CASFGTNGYTF
size: .; V: TRBV29-1; D: .; J: TRBJ1-1; DNA: TGCAGCGTTGGGGTCCTCTCATCCCTACCTGAAGCTTTCTTT; CDR3: CSVGVLSSLPEAFF
size: .; V: TRBV6-1; D: TRBD1; J: TRBJ1-5; DNA: TGTGCCAGCAGTGATTTCAGGGGGTTGGTCAGCAATCAGCCCCAGCATTTT; CDR3: CASSDFRGLVSNQPQHF
size: .; V: TRBV20-1; D: TRBD1; J: TRBJ1-2; DNA: TGCAGTGCTAGTAGGGAGAACAGGGGCTCTGGCTACACCTTC; CDR3: CSASRENRGSGYTF
size: once; V: TRBV2; D: .; J: TRBJ2-7; DNA: TGTGCCAGCAATGGGGCAGGGTGGGACGAGCAGTACTTC; CDR3: CASNGAGWDEQYF
size: .; V: TRBV12-3/TRBV12-4; D: .; J: TRBJ1-1; DNA: TGTGCCAGCAGTCCGAGACGGCTCGGAGTCACTGAAGCTTTCTTT; CDR3: CASSPRRLGVTEAFF
size: .; V: TRBV29-1; D: TRBD2; J: TRBJ2-1; DNA: TGCAGCGTTGTAGGTCTAGCGGGAGTCCATGAGCAGTTCTTC; CDR3: CSVVGLAGVHEQFF
size: .; V: TRBV5-1; D: TRBD2; J: TRBJ2-3; DNA: TGCGCCAGCAGCTTACTAGCGGGGTCCACAGATACGCAGTATTTT; CDR3: CASSLLAGSTDTQYF
size: .; V: TRBV7-9; D: TRBD1; J: TRBJ2-1; DNA: TGTGCCAGCAGCCCGGACAGGATTCGGGATGAGCAGTTCTTC; CDR3: CASSPDRIRDEQFF
size: .; V: TRBV2; D: TRBD2; J: TRBJ2-3; DNA: TGTGCCAGCAGTGAAGTGCTAGCGGGAGGGGCAGATACGCAGTATTTT; CDR3: CASSEVLAGGADTQYF
size: once; V: TRBV18; D: TRBD1; J: TRBJ1-3; DNA: TGTGCCAGCTCGCGGGACAGTCTCTCTGGAAACACCATATATTTT; CDR3: CASSRDSLSGNTIYF
size: .; V: TRBV29-1; D: .; J: TRBJ2-7; DNA: TGCAGCGTTGAAGGGTGGCGGGGCGAGCAGTACTTC; CDR3: CSVEGWRGEQYF
size: .; V: TRBV30; D: .; J: TRBJ1-5; DNA: TGTGCCTGGAGTGATGTCGGGTCAATCAATCAGCCCCAGCATTTT; CDR3: CAWSDVGSINQPQHF
size: once; V: TRBV7-9; D: .; J: TRBJ2-3; DNA: TGTGCCAGCAGCCGTTCAGATACGCAGTATTTT; CDR3: CASSRSDTQYF
size: .; V: TRBV10-3; D: TRBD2; J: TRBJ2-7; DNA: TGTGCCATCAGTGTCGTAGCGGGAGCTGGAGAGCAGTACTTC; CDR3: CAISVVAGAGEQYF
size: once; V: TRBV10-3; D: TRBD2; J: TRBJ2-1; DNA: TGTGCCATCAGTGACGCCGGGACTAGCGTCCGCAATGAGCAGTTCTTC; CDR3: CAISDAGTSVRNEQFF
size: .; V: TRBV20-1; D: .; J: TRBJ1-3; DNA: TGCAGTGCGCACCGAAGGGGGTTTGGAAACACCATATATTTT; CDR3: CSAHRRGFGNTIYF
size: .; V: TRBV29-1; D: .; J: TRBJ2-1; DNA: TGCAGCGCCACCAAGGGGGTCTCCTACAATGAGCAGTTCTTC; CDR3: CSATKGVSYNEQFF
size: once; V: TRBV7-2; D: .; J: TRBJ2-3; DNA: TGTGCCAGCAGCTTAGCATTCACCCCTTGGGATACGCAGTATTTT; CDR3: CASSLAFTPWDTQYF
size: once; V: TRBV12-5; D: .; J: TRBJ1-3; DNA: TGTGCTAGTGGTCAGGGGTCCCCTGGAAACACCATATATTTT; CDR3: CASGQGSPGNTIYF
size: .; V: TRBV7-6; D: TRBD2; J: TRBJ2-3; DNA: TGTGCCAGCAGCTCCACCGGGACTAGCGGGAGATCGGATACGCAGTATTTT; CDR3: CASSSTGTSGRSDTQYF
size: .; V: TRBV5-1; D: .; J: TRBJ2-7; DNA: TGCGCCAGCAGCTCCAGGACAGACCCCTACGAGCAGTACTTC; CDR3: CASSSRTDPYEQYF
size: .; V: TRBV29-1; D: .; J: TRBJ1-1; DNA: TGCAGCGCCCGCAGTGGGCTGAGGACTGAAGCTTTCTTT; CDR3: CSARSGLRTEAFF
size: .; V: TRBV27; D: .; J: TRBJ1-6; DNA: TGTGCCAGCAGTTTCCGCCCCCCGATTAATTCACCCCTCCACTTT; CDR3: CASSFRPPINSPLHF
size: once; V: TRBV3-1; D: .; J: TRBJ2-3; DNA: TGTGCCAGCAGCCAATCGGGGGGCACAGATACGCAGTATTTT; CDR3: CASSQSGGTDTQYF
size: once; V: TRBV20-1; D: .; J: TRBJ2-7; DNA: TGCAGTGCTAATCGCGGATCACCCGAGCAGTACTTC; CDR3: CSANRGSPEQYF
size: .; V: TRBV5-4; D: TRBD1; J: TRBJ2-7; DNA: TGTGCCAGCAGCACGGGACAGGTCGGATCCTACGAGCAGTACTTC; CDR3: CASSTGQVGSYEQYF
size: .; V: TRBV20-1; D: TRBD1; J: TRBJ2-1; DNA: TGCAGTGCTAGACCAGGGGGAAATGACAATGAGCAGTTCTTC; CDR3: CSARPGGNDNEQFF
size: .; V: TRBV24-1; D: .; J: TRBJ2-3; DNA: TGTGCCACCAGTGAAGCAGGGGCAGATACGCAGTATTTT; CDR3: CATSEAGADTQYF
size: .; V: TRBV7-2; D: TRBD1; J: TRBJ2-7; DNA: TGTGCCAGCAGCTTAGACGCAGGGGGACCTTCCTACGAGCAGTACTTC; CDR3: CASSLDAGGPSYEQYF
size: .; V: TRBV18; D: .; J: TRBJ2-4; DNA: TGTGCCAGCTCACCACAGGAAGAAGCCAAAAACATTCAGTACTTC; CDR3: CASSPQEEAKNIQYF
size: .; V: TRBV29-1; D: TRBD2; J: TRBJ2-1; DNA: TGCAGCATGGGGGGGAGGGACTACAATGAGCAGTTCTTC; CDR3: CSMGGRDYNEQFF
size: .; V: TRBV9; D: TRBD2; J: TRBJ2-6; DNA: TGTGCCAGCAGCGATAAGGGGAGGGAATCTGGGGCCAACGTCCTGACTTTC; CDR3: CASSDKGRESGANVLTF
size: .; V: TRBV12-3/TRBV12-4; D: TRBD1; J: TRBJ1-2; DNA: TGTGCCAGCAGTTCGACACCAGGGGGCACAAGAAGGAGTTACTATGGCTACACCTTC; CDR3: CASSSTPGGTRRSYYGYTF
size: .; V: TRBV6-1; D: TRBD1; J: TRBJ1-2; DNA: TGTGCCAGCAGTGAACACGGGACAGGGGTCGGCTACACCTTC; CDR3: CASSEHGTGVGYTF
size: .; V: TRBV18; D: .; J: TRBJ1-1; DNA: TGTGCCAGCTCACCACCGGCAGCGAACGCTGAAGCTTTCTTT; CDR3: CASSPPAANAEAFF
size: .; V: TRBV6-5; D: .; J: TRBJ2-7; DNA: TGTGCCAGCAGTTACCTCCCGGACAGCTCCTACGAGCAGTACTTC; CDR3: CASSYLPDSSYEQYF